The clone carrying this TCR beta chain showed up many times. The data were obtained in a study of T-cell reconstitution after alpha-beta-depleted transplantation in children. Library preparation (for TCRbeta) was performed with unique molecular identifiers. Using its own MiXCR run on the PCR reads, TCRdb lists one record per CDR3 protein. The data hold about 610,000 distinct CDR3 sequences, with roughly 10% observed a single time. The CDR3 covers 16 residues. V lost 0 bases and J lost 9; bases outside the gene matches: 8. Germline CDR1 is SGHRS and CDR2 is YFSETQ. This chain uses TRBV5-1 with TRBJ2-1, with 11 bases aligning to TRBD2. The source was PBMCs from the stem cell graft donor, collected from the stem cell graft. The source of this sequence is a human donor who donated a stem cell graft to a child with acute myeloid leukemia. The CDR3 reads CASSLGGTSGSIEQFF. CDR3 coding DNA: TGCGCCAGCAGCTTGGGGGGTACTAGCGGGAGTATTGAGCAGTTCTTC.